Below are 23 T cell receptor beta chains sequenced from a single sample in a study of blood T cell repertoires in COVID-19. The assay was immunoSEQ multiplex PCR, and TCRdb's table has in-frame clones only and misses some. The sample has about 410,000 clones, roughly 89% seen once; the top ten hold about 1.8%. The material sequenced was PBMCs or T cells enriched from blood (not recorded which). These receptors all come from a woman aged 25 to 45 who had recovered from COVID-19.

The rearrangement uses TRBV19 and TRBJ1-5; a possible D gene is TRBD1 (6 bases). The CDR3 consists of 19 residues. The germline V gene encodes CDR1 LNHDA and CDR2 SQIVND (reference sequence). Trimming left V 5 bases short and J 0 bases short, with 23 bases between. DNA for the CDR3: TGTGCCAGTAGTCCTAAACAGGGCGATTTTCTCCCTAGCAATCAGCCCCAGCATTTT. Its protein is CASSPKQGDFLPSNQPQHF.

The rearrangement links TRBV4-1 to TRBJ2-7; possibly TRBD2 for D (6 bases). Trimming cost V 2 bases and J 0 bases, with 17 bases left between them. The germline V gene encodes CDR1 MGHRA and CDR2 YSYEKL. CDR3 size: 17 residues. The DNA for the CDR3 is TGCGCCAGCAGCCAATTAGGAGGGCGGGAAAGCTCCTACGAGCAGTACTTC. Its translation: CASSQLGGRESSYEQYF.

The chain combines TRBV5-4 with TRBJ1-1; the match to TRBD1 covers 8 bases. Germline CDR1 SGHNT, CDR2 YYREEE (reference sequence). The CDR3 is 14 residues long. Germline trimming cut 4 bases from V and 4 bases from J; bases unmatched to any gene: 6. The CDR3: CASSTVQGGTEAFF. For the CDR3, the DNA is TGTGCCAGCAGCACCGTACAGGGGGGCACTGAAGCTTTCTTT.

CDR3 bases: TGTGCCACCAGCAGTACGTGGGCCTCTGGAAACACCATATATTTT. This translates into CATSSTWASGNTIYF. This chain uses TRBV15 with TRBJ1-3; D gene unclear. Germline V gives CDR1 LNHNV, CDR2 YYDKDF (reference sequence). Trimming took off 3 bases at V and 0 bases at J, with 9 bases between the two ends. CDR3 size: 15 residues.

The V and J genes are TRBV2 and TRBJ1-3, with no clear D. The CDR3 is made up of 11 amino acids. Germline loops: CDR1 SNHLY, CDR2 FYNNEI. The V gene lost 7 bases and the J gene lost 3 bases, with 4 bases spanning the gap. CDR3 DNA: TGTGCCAGCACCGGTGGAAACACCATATATTTT. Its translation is CASTGGNTIYF.

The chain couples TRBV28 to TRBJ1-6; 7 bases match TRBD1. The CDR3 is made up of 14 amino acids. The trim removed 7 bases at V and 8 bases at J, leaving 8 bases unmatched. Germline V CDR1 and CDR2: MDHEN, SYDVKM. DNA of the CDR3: TGTGCCAGCACCCTTGGACAGGAAGATTCACCCCTCCACTTT. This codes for CASTLGQEDSPLHF.

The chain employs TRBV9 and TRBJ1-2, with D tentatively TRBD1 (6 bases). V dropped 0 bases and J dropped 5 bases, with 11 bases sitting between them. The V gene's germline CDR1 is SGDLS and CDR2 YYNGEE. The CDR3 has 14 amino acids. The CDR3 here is CASSVEGRGYGYTF. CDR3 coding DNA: TGTGCCAGCAGCGTAGAGGGCAGGGGTTATGGCTACACCTTC. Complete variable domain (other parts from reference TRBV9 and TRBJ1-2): DSGVTQTPKHLITATGQRVTLRCSPRSGDLSVYWYQQSLDQGLQFLIQYYNGEERAKGNILERFSAQQFPDLHSELNLSSLELGDSALYFCASSVEGRGYGYTFGSGTRLTVV.

CDR3 region: CATSRDRSRNSPLHF. The CDR3 DNA reads as TGTGCCACCAGCAGAGATCGGAGCCGAAATTCACCCCTCCACTTT. The rearrangement links TRBV15 to TRBJ1-6; D unclear. Trimming removed 0 bases at V and 7 bases at J, with 10 bases between. CDR1 and CDR2 (germline): LNHNV, YYDKDF (reference sequence). This CDR3 region has 15 residues.

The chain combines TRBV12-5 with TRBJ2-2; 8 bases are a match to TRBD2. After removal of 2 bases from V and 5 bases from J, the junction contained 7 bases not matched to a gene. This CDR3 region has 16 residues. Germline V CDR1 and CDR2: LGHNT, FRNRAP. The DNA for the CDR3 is TGTGCTAGTGGTTTGACCGGGACTAGTGGGACCGGGGAGCTGTTTTTT. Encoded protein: CASGLTGTSGTGELFF.

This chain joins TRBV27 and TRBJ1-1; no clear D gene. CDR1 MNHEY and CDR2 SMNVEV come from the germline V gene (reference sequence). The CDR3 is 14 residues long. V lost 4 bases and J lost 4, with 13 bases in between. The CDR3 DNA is TGTGCCAGCAGTTCCCCAGCCGCGGCCACTGAAGCTTTCTTT. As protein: CASSSPAAATEAFF.

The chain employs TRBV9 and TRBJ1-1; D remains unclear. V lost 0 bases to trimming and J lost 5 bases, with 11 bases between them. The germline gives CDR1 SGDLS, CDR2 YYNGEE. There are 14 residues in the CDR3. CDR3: CASSVVSGWTEAFF. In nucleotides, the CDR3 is TGTGCCAGCAGCGTAGTTTCCGGGTGGACTGAAGCTTTCTTT.

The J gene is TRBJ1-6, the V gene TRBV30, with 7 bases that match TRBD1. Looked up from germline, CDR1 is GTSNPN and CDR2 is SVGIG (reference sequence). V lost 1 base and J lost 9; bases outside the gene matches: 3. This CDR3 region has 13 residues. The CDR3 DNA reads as TGTGCCTGGAGTGAAGGGGGCGGTTCACCCCTCCACTTT. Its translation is CAWSEGGGSPLHF.

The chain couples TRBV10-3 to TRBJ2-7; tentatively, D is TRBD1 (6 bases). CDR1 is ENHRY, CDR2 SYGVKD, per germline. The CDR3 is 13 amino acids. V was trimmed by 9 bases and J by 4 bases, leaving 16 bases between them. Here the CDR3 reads CAISQGRGYEQYF. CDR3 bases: TGTGCCATTTCCCAGGGGCGAGGGTACGAGCAGTACTTC.

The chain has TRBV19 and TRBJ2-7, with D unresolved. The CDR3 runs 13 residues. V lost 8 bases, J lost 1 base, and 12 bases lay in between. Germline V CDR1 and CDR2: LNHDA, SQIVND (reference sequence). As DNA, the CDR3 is TGTGCCAGTTCTAAAAGTTGGTCCTACGAGCAGTACTTC. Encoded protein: CASSKSWSYEQYF.

This CDR3 reads CASSPSAGQKVSNYGYTF. CDR3 sequence (DNA): TGTGCCAGCAGCCCGTCCGCGGGACAGAAGGTATCTAACTATGGCTACACCTTC. This chain links TRBV7-2 with TRBJ1-2, with 7 bases fitting TRBD1. V trimming: 5 bases; J trimming: 0 bases; junction bases outside the gene matches: 15. Germline V gene sequence: CDR1 SGHTA, CDR2 FQGNSA. This CDR3 is 18 amino acids long.

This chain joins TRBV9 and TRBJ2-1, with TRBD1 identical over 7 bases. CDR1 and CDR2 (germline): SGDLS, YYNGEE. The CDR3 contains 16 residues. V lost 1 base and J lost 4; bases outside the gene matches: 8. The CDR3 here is CASSVTVGGLYNEQFF. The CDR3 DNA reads TGTGCCAGCAGCGTAACCGTAGGGGGCTTGTACAATGAGCAGTTCTTC.

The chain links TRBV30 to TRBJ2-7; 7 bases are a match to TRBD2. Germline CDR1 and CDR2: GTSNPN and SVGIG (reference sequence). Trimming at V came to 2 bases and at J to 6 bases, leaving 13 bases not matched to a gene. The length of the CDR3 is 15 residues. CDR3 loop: CAWSPGASGAGEQYF. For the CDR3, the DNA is TGTGCCTGGAGTCCAGGAGCTAGCGGAGCTGGCGAGCAGTACTTC. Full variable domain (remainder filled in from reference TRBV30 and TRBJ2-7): SQTIHQWPATLVQPVGSPLSLECTVEGTSNPNLYWYRQAAGRGLQLLFYSVGIGQISSEVPQNLSASRPQDRQFILSSKKLLLSDSGFYLCAWSPGASGAGEQYFGPGTRLTVT.

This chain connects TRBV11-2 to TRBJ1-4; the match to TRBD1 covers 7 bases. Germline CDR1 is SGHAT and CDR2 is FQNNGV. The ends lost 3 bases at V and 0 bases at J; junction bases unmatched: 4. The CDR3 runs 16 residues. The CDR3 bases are TGTGCCAGCAGCTTTCGGACAGGCACAACTAATGAAAAACTGTTTTTT. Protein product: CASSFRTGTTNEKLFF.

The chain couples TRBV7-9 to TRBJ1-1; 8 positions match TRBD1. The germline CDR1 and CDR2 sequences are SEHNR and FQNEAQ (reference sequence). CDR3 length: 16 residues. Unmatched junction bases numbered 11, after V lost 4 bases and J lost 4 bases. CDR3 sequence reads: CASSSGQGRRGTEAFF. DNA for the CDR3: TGTGCCAGCAGCTCCGGACAGGGACGGAGGGGCACTGAAGCTTTCTTT.

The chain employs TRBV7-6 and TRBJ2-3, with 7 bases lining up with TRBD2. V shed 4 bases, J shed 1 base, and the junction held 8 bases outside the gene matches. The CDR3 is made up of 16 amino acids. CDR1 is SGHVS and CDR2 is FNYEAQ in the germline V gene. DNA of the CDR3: TGTGCCAGCAGCTCCTCCATGGCGGGGGGCACAGATACGCAGTATTTT. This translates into CASSSSMAGGTDTQYF.

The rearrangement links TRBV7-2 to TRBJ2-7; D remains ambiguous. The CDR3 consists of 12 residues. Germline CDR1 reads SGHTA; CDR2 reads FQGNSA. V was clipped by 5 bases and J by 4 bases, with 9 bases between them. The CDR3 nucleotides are TGTGCCAGCAGCCCCAAAGCTTACGAGCAGTACTTC. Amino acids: CASSPKAYEQYF.

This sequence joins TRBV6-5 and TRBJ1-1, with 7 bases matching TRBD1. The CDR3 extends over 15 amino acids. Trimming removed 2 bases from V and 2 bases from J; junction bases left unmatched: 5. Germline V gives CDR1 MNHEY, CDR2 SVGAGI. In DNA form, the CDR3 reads TGTGCCAGCAGTTACCAGGGGGTGATCAACACTGAAGCTTTCTTT. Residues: CASSYQGVINTEAFF.

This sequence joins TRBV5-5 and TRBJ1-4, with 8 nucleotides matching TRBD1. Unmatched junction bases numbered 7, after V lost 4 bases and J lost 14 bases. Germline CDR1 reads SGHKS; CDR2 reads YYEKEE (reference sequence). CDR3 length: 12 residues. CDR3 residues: CASSPQGATLFF. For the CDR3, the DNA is TGTGCCAGCAGCCCTCAGGGGGCTACTCTGTTTTTT.